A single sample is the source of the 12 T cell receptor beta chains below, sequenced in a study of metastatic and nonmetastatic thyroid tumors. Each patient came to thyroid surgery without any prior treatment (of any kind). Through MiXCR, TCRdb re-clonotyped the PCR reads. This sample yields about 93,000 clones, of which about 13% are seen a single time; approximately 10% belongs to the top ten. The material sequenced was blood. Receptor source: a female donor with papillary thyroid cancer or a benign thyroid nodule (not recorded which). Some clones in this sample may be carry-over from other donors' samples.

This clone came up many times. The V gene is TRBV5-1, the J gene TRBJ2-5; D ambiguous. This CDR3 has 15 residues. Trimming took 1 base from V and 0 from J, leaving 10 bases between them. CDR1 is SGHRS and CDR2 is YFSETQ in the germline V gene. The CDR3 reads CASSLNVQNQETQYF. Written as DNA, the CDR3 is TGCGCCAGCAGCTTGAACGTCCAGAACCAAGAGACCCAGTACTTC.

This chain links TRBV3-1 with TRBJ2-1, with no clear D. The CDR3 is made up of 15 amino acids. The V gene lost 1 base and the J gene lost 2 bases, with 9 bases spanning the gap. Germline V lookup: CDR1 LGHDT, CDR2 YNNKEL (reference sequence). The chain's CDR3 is CASSQGYGTYNEQFF. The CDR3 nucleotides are TGTGCCAGCAGCCAAGGTTACGGTACCTACAATGAGCAGTTCTTC.

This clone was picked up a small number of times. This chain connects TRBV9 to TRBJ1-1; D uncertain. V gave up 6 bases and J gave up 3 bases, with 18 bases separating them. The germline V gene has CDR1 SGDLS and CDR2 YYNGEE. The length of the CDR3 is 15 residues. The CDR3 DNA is TGTGCCAGCACCCCGCGGAGTGCTGTGGACACTGAAGCTTTCTTT. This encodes CASTPRSAVDTEAFF.

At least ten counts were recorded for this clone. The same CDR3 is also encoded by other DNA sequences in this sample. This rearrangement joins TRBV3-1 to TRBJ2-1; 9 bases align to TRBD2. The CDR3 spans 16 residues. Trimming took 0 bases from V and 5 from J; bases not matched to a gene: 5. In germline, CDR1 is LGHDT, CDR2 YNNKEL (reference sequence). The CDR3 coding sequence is TGTGCCAGCAGCCAAGATGTAGCGGGAGTGGACAATGAGCAGTTCTTC. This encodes CASSQDVAGVDNEQFF.

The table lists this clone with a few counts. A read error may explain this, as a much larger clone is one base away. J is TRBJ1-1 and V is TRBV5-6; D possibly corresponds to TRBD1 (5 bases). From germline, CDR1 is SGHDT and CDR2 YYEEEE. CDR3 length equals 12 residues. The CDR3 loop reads CVSSQGDTEAFF. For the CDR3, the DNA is TGTGTCAGCAGCCAAGGGGACACTGAAGCTTTCTTT.

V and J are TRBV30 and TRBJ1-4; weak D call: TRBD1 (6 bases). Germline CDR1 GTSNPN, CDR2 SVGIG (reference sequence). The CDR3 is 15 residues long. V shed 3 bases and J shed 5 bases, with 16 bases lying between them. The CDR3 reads CAWRDPGTRNEKLFF. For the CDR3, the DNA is TGTGCCTGGAGGGACCCCGGGACAAGAAATGAAAAACTGTTTTTT.

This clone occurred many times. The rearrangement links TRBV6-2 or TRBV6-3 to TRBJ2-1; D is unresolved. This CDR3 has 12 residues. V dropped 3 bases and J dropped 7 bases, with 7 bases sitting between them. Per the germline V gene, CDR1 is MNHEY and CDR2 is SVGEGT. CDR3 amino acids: CASSYLRNEQFF. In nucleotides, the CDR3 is TGTGCCAGCAGTTATTTGCGAAATGAGCAGTTCTTC.

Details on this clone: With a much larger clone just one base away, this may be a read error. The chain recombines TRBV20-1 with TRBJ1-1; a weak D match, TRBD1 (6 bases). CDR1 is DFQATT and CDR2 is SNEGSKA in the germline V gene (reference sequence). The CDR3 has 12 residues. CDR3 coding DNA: TGCAGTGCTAGAGATGGGGGCACTGAAGCTTCCTTT. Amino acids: CSARDGGTEASF.

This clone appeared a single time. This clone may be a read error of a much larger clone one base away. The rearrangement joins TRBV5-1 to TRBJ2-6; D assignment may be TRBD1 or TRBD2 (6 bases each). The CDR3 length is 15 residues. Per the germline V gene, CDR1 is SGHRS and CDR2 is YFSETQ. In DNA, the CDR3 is TGCGCCAGCAGCTTTTCGGGGGCTGGGGCCAACGTCCTGAATTTC. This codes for CASSFSGAGANVLNF. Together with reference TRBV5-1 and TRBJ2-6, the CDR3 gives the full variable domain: KAGVTQTPRYLIKTRGQQVTLSCSPISGHRSVSWYQQTPGQGLQFLFEYFSETQRNKGNFPGRFSGRQFSNSRSEMNVSTLELGDSALYLCASSFSGAGANVLNFGAGSRLTVL.

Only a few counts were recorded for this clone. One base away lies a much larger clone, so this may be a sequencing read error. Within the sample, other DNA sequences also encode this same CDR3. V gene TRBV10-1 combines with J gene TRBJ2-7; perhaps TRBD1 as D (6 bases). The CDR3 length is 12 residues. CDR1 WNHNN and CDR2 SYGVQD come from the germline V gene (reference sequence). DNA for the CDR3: TGCGCCAGTAGTGACAGGAGCTGCGAGCAGTACTTC. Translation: CASSDRSCEQYF.

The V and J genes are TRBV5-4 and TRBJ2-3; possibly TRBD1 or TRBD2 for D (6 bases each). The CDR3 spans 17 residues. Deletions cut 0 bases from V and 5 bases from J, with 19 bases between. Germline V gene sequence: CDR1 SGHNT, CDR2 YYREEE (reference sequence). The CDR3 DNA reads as TGTGCCAGCAGCTTGGAGTTTCCGGGGGCGCATCAAGATACGCAGTATTTT. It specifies CASSLEFPGAHQDTQYF.

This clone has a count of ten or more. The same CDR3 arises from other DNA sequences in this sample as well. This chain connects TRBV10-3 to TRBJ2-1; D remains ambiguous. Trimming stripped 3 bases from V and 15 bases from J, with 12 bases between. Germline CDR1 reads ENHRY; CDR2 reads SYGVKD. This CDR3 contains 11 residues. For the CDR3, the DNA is TGTGCCATCAGTGACGGTGGCGCCCCGTTCTTC. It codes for CAISDGGAPFF.